The source of this T cell receptor (beta chain) is a study of CD8+ T cells in alopecia areata. It was from PBMCs that CD4+ and CD8+ T cells were sorted. As regards this clone: Its antigen is still unknown.

General study points: The study also sequences resident alphabeta T cells of normal skin in scalp samples. TCR sharing was clearer in mice than between patients, perhaps partly owing to patient HLA diversity.

Sequencing templates came from extracted RNA that was reverse transcribed into cDNA. Assay: immunoSEQ multiplex PCR; the TCRdb copy retains only in-frame clones and omits some. The sample includes roughly 120,000 clones, about 61% of them seen just once. CDR3 length equals 14 residues. The germline CDR1 and CDR2 sequences are LNHDA and SQIVND (reference sequence). The V and J ends lost 6 bases and 5 bases respectively, with 16 bases between them. Source material: CD4+ T cells sorted from blood. V usage is TRBV19 and J usage is TRBJ1-1, with D perhaps matching TRBD1 (5 bases). This sequence was found in a human donor in good health. CDR3 amino acids: CASSRGAGRTEAFF. The CDR3 nucleotides read TGTGCCAGTAGCAGAGGGGCTGGTAGGACTGAAGCTTTCTTT. Supplemented by reference TRBV19 and TRBJ1-1, the full variable domain reads DGGITQSPKYLFRKEGQNVTLSCEQNLNHDAMYWYRQDPGQGLRLIYYSQIVNDFQKGDIAEGYSVSREKKESFPLTVTSAQKNPTAFYLCASSRGAGRTEAFFGQGTRLTVV.